This T cell receptor beta chain comes out of a study of beta chain features in type 1 diabetes. The study's findings and limits: Across all four CD4+ subsets, people with type 1 diabetes showed modestly shorter TCRB CDR3s.

Via the markers CD45RO/CCR7/CD25/CD127/CD95/CD27, stem cell-like memory, regulatory, central memory and naive CD4+ cells were sorted. In this sample, this clone turned up a few times. Its antigen is unidentified. TCRB transcripts that were expressed got sequenced, as all of the isolated RNA had been reverse transcribed. The method was immunoSEQ multiplex PCR; TCRdb's version includes in-frame clones alone and lacks a portion of them. The data show 200,000 to 250,000 clones, approximately 14% seen once. This CDR3 is built from 15 residues. Germline V gives CDR1 SGHRS, CDR2 YFSETQ. V was clipped by 4 bases and J by 2 bases, with 15 bases between them.

This receptor was taken from a man aged 25-40 years with type 1 diabetes. The specimen was naive CD4+ T cells from blood. V usage is TRBV5-1 and J usage is TRBJ2-5; TRBD2 is a possible D gene (6 bases). The CDR3 DNA is TGCGCCAGCAGCACGCTACCGGGAGCACAAGAGACCCAGTACTTC. It yields the protein CASSTLPGAQETQYF. The full variable domain, its missing parts supplied by reference TRBV5-1 and TRBJ2-5, is KAGVTQTPRYLIKTRGQQVTLSCSPISGHRSVSWYQQTPGQGLQFLFEYFSETQRNKGNFPGRFSGRQFSNSRSEMNVSTLELGDSALYLCASSTLPGAQETQYFGPGTRLLVL.